The rows below give T cell receptor beta chains drawn from one sample of a study of blood T cell repertoires in COVID-19. Some clones are missing from TCRdb's copy, which holds only in-frame ones; the method was immunoSEQ multiplex PCR. The sample shows approximately 260,000 clones, approximately 89% of them seen only once. Sequences were obtained from peripheral blood. The receptor source for this set is a woman between 70 and 85 years old with COVID-19, enrolled during active disease. Both conserved end residues are part of each CDR3. A D gene is named only where the DNA matches it firmly. Not every row has a clone size; where given, it reads once, few, many or a size class.

d_call j_call v_call clone_size cdr3_nt cdr3_aa
. TRBJ1-2 TRBV28 . TGTGCCAGCAGTTTGAACGGAGTGAACTATGGCTACACCTTC CASSLNGVNYGYTF
. TRBJ1-3 TRBV28 few TGTGCCAGCACCCAAGTCAGGGCTGTGACTGGAAACACCATATATTTT CASTQVRAVTGNTIYF
TRBD1 TRBJ1-1 TRBV14 few TGTGCCAGCAGCCAAGCCGGACAGGGGGCTTTGAACACTGAAGCTTTCTTT CASSQAGQGALNTEAFF
TRBD1 TRBJ2-7 TRBV5-1 . TGCGCCAGCAGCCGCCCCGGGACAGGGAGAAACGAGCAGTACTTC CASSRPGTGRNEQYF
. TRBJ2-1 TRBV2 . TGTGCCAGCAGTGAAGCCCTTGGACTCGGAGGGGACAATGAGCAGTTCTTC CASSEALGLGGDNEQFF
. TRBJ2-3 TRBV15 . TGTGCCACCAGCAGATCGGATGGGGGGGATACGCAGTATTTT CATSRSDGGDTQYF
. TRBJ1-1 TRBV5-6 . TGTGCCAGCAGCTTGGGGAGGCCCTCCCACACTGAAGCTTTCTTT CASSLGRPSHTEAFF
TRBD1 TRBJ1-4 TRBV4-1 . TGCGCCAGCAGCCAAGATCGGTGGACAGGAAGTAATGAAAAACTGTTTTTT CASSQDRWTGSNEKLFF
TRBD2 TRBJ2-1 TRBV10-3 . TGTGCCATCAGTGAGTCGACTCCGGCTAGCGGGAGTTGGAATGAGCAGTTCTTC CAISESTPASGSWNEQFF
TRBD2 TRBJ2-3 TRBV19 . TGTGCCAGTAGTATATCAGGACTAGCTCCCTCAGCCGATACGCAGTATTTT CASSISGLAPSADTQYF
TRBD1 TRBJ1-4 TRBV15 . TGTGCCACCAGCGCGGAGGGACAGTTGAATGAAAAACTGTTTTTT CATSAEGQLNEKLFF
TRBD1 TRBJ2-1 TRBV19 . TGTGCCAGTAGTACATCCGGGACAGGGGGGACCCCAAGCTCCTACAATGAGCAGTTCTTC CASSTSGTGGTPSSYNEQFF
TRBD1 TRBJ1-1 TRBV5-1 . TGCGCCAGCAGCTTGGCGGGACAGACTGAAGCTTTCTTT CASSLAGQTEAFF
. TRBJ2-2 TRBV2 . TGTGCCAGCAGTCGACAGGGAGGCGGGGAGCTGTTTTTT CASSRQGGGELFF
. TRBJ1-5 TRBV19 . TGTGCCAGTAGTAGGGGAACAGGGAGCGGTAGCAATCAGCCCCAGCATTTT CASSRGTGSGSNQPQHF
. TRBJ2-4 TRBV3-1/TRBV3-2 . TGTGCCAGCAGCCAAGATGTACTAGCCAAAAACATTCAGTACTTC CASSQDVLAKNIQYF
. TRBJ2-3 TRBV24-1 . TGTGCCACCCGGGCAGGGGGCACAGATACGCAGTATTTT CATRAGGTDTQYF
. TRBJ2-3 TRBV24-1 . TGTGCCACCAGTGATTTCCTAAATACGCAGTATTTT CATSDFLNTQYF
TRBD1 TRBJ1-4 TRBV7-9 . TGTGCCAGCAGCTTAAGGGACAGTAATGAAAAACTGTTTTTT CASSLRDSNEKLFF
. TRBJ2-7 TRBV23-1 . TGCGCCAGCAGTCAATCTTATGCGTTCCAGGGCGAAAATTACGAGCAGTACTTC CASSQSYAFQGENYEQYF
. TRBJ2-7 TRBV5-8 . TGTGCCAGCAGCTTGGAGCCAGGACTTCTCTACGAGCAGTACTTC CASSLEPGLLYEQYF
. TRBJ1-6 TRBV28 . TGTGCCAGCACCTCACACGGGTTACATTCACCCCTCCACTTT CASTSHGLHSPLHF
TRBD2 TRBJ2-5 TRBV3-1/TRBV3-2 . TGTGCCAGCAGCCAAGTGGGACTAGCGGGAGCAAATAGGGAGACCCAGTACTTC CASSQVGLAGANRETQYF
TRBD2 TRBJ2-1 TRBV7-9 . TGTGCCAGCAGCTTAGTAGGCGGGAGGTTCAATGAGCAGTTCTTC CASSLVGGRFNEQFF
TRBD2 TRBJ2-1 TRBV5-1 few TGCGCCAGCAGCGGCGGACTAGCGCTCTACAATGAGCAGTTCTTC CASSGGLALYNEQFF
. TRBJ1-2 TRBV5-1 . TGCGCCAGCAGCACAGGGAACTATGGCTACACCTTC CASSTGNYGYTF
. TRBJ1-2 TRBV9 . TGTGCCAGCAGCGGAAGCTACTCCCGGGAGGGCTACACCTTC CASSGSYSREGYTF
TRBD1 TRBJ1-1 TRBV7-9 few TGTGCCAGCAGCTTTTTCGTGGGGACAGACAAAAAGAACACTGAAGCTTTCTTT CASSFFVGTDKKNTEAFF
. TRBJ1-1 TRBV10-1 . TGCGCCAGCAGTGAGCGGAGGAACACTGAAGCTTTCTTT CASSERRNTEAFF
. TRBJ2-3 TRBV7-3 . TGTGCCAGCATTCTAGCTAACTTAGATTCCACAGATACGGAGTATTTT CASILANLDSTDTEYF
. TRBJ1-5 TRBV2 . TGTGCCAGCAAACAGGGAAGCAATCAGCCCCAGCATTTT CASKQGSNQPQHF
TRBD2 TRBJ2-1 TRBV6-5 . TGTGCCAGCAGTTACTCTAGCGGGACTTCCTACAATGAGCAGTTCTTC CASSYSSGTSYNEQFF
. TRBJ1-1 TRBV5-1 once TGCGCCAGCAGCTTGGCCATGCTAGGGGGCACTGAAGCTTTCTTT CASSLAMLGGTEAFF
. TRBJ1-4 TRBV9 once TGTGCCAGCAGCGTAGGCGGGGGATTAGGTGAAAAACTGTTTTTT CASSVGGGLGEKLFF
. TRBJ2-7 TRBV27 . TGTGCCAGCAGTGGACGGACTGTTCCCTACGAGCAGTACTTC CASSGRTVPYEQYF
. TRBJ2-7 TRBV6-6 . TGTGCCAGCCGCGCTAGCTCCTACGAGCAGTACTTC CASRASSYEQYF
. TRBJ2-7 TRBV7-3 . TGTGCCAGCAGCTTAACACCCGGCTACGAGCAGTACTTC CASSLTPGYEQYF
. TRBJ2-7 TRBV5-8 . TGTGCCAGCAGCTTGGTCACAGGGAGGGCCCACGAGCAGTACTTC CASSLVTGRAHEQYF
TRBD2 TRBJ2-3 TRBV5-8 few TGTGCCAGCAGCTTGGGACTAGCGGGAGGGCTTCGGGGCACAGATACGCAGTATTTT CASSLGLAGGLRGTDTQYF
. TRBJ2-7 TRBV20-1 . TGCAGTGCTGCACAGTACGAGCAGTACTTC CSAAQYEQYF
TRBD2 TRBJ2-3 TRBV27 . TGTGCCAGCAGTGGACTAGCGGGAGTCCCAGATACGCAGTATTTT CASSGLAGVPDTQYF
. TRBJ2-2 TRBV12-3/TRBV12-4 once TGTGCCTCCAGCTGGGGGCCCGGGGAGCTGTTTTTT CASSWGPGELFF
TRBD2 TRBJ2-7 TRBV5-1 . TGCGCCAGCAGCTCGACTAGCGGGAGCTCCGAGCAGTACTTC CASSSTSGSSEQYF
. TRBJ1-2 TRBV2 . TGTGCCAGCAGATACAGGGATGGCTACACCTTC CASRYRDGYTF